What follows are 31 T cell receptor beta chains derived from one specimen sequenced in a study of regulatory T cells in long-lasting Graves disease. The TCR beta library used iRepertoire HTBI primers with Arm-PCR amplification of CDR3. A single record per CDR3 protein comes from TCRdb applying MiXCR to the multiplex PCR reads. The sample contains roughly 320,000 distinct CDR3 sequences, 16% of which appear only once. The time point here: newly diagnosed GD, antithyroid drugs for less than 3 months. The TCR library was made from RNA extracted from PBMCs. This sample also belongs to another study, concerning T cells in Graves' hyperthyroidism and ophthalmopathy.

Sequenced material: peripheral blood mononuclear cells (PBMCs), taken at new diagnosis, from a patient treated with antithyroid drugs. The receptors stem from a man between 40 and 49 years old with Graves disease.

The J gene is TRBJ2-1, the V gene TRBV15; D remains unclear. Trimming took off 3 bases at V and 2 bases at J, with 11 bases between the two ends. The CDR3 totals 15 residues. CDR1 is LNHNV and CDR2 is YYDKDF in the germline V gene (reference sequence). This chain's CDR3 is CATSSRWVTYNEQFF. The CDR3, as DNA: TGTGCCACCAGCAGTCGCTGGGTAACCTACAATGAGCAGTTCTTC.

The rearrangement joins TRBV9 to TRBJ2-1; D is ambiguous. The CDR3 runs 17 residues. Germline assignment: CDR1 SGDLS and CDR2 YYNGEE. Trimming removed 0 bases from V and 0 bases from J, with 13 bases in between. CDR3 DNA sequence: TGTGCCAGCAGCGTAGAGGATAGTCCTAACTCCTACAATGAGCAGTTCTTC. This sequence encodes CASSVEDSPNSYNEQFF.

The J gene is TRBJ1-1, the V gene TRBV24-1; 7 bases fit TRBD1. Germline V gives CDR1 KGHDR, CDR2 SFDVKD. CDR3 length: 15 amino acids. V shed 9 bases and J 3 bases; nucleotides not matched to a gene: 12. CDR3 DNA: TGTGCCACCGGAGTAAGGGGGCAAGGGCACACTGAAGCTTTCTTT. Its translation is CATGVRGQGHTEAFF.

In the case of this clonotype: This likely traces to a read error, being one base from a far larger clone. The CDR3 DNA reads TGTGCCAGCAGTTTACAGGGACTAGCGGGGGAGGTTGAGCAGTACTTC. Its protein product is CASSLQGLAGEVEQYF. The chain combines TRBV28 with TRBJ2-7; 14 bases are a match to TRBD2. Germline trimming cut 2 bases from V and 7 bases from J; bases unmatched to any gene: 7. The CDR3 is 16 residues long. The germline V gene has CDR1 MDHEN and CDR2 SYDVKM.

The CDR3 loop reads CASSIKTASSYNSPLHF. The DNA for the CDR3 is TGTGCCAGCAGCATAAAGACAGCGAGCTCCTATAATTCACCCCTCCACTTT. The chain uses TRBV11-2 and TRBJ1-6; D perhaps matches TRBD1 (5 bases). The CDR3 is 17 residues long. Per the germline V gene, CDR1 is SGHAT and CDR2 is FQNNGV. V lost 5 bases and J 0 bases, leaving 14 bases between the germline ends.

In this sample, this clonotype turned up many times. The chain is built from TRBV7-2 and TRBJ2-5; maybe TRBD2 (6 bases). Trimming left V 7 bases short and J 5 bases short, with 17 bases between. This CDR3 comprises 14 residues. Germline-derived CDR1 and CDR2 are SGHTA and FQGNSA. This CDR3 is CASTIGGRPETQYF. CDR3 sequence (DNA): TGTGCCAGCACCATAGGAGGGCGGCCGGAGACCCAGTACTTC.

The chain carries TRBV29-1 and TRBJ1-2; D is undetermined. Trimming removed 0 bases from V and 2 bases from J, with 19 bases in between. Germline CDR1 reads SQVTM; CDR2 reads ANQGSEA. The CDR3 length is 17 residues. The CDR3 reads CSVEDLANSEANYGYTF. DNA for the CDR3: TGCAGCGTTGAAGATTTGGCCAACTCTGAGGCGAACTATGGCTACACCTTC. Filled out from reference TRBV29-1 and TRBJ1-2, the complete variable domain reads SAVISQKPSRDICQRGTSLTIQCQVDSQVTMMFWYRQQPGQSLTLIATANQGSEATYESGFVIDKFPISRPNLTFSTLTVSNMSPEDSSIYLCSVEDLANSEANYGYTFGSGTRLTVV.

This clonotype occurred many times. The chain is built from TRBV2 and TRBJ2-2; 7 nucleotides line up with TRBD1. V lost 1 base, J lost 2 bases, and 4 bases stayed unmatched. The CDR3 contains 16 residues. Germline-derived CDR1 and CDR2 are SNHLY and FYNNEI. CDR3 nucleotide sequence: TGTGCCAGCAGTGAAGTAAGACAGGGAAACACCGGGGAGCTGTTTTTT. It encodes CASSEVRQGNTGELFF.

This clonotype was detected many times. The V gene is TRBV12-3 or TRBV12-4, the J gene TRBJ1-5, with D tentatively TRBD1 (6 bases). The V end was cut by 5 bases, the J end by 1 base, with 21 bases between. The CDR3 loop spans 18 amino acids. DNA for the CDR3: TGTGCCAGCAGTCCCGGAGGGGGGTTGAGTTTGAGCAATCAGCCCCAGCATTTT. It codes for CASSPGGGLSLSNQPQHF.

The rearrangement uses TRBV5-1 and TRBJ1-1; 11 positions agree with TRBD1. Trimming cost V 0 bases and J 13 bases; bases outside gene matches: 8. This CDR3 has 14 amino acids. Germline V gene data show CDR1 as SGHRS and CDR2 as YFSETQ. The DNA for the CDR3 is TGCGCCAGCAGCTTGGGGGGATCCGGGACAGGGGGTTTCTTT. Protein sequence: CASSLGGSGTGGFF.

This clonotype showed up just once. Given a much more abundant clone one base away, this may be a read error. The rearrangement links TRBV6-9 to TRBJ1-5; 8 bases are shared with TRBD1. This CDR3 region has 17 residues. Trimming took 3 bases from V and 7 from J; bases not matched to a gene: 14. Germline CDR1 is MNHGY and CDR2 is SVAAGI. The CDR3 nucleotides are TGTGCCAGCAGTTACCGGTGGGACAGGAGAGATCTACAGCCCCAGCATTTT. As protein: CASSYRWDRRDLQPQHF.

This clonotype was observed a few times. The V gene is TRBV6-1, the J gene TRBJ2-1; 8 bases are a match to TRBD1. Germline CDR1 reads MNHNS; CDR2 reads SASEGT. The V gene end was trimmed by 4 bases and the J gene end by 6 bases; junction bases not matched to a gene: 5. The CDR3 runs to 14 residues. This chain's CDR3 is CASSGTGWVNEQFF. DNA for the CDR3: TGTGCCAGCAGTGGGACAGGGTGGGTCAATGAGCAGTTCTTC.

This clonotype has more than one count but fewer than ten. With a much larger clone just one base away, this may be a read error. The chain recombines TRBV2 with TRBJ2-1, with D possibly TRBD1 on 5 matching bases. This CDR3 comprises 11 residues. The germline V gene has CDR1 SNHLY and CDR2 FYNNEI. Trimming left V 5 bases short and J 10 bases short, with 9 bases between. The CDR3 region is CASSPQGEQFF. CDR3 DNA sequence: TGTGCCAGCAGTCCCCAGGGCGAGCAGTTCTTC. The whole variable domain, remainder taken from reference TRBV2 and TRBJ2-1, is EPEVTQTPSHQVTQMGQEVILRCVPISNHLYFYWYRQILGQKVEFLVSFYNNEISEKSEIFDDQFSVERPDGSNFTLKIRSTKLEDSAMYFCASSPQGEQFFGPGTRLTVL.

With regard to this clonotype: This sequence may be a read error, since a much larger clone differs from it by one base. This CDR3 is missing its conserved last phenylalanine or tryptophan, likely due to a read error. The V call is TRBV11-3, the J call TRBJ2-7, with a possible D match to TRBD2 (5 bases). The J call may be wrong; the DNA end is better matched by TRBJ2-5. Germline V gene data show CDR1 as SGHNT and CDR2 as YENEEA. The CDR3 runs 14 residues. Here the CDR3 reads CASSLFRGQETQYS. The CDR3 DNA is TGTGCCAGCAGCTTATTCCGGGGACAAGAGACCCAGTACTCC.

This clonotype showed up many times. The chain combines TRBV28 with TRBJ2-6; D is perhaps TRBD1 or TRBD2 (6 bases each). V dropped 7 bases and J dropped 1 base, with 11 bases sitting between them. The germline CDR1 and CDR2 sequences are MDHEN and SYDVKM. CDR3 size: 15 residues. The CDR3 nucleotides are TGTGCCAGCAACTCGGGGGCATCTGGGGCCAACGTCCTGACTTTC. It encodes CASNSGASGANVLTF.

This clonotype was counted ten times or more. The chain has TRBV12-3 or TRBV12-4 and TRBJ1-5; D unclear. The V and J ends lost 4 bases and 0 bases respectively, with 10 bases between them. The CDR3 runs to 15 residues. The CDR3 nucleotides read TGTGCCAGCAGTTCCCAGCTTTATAGCAATCAGCCCCAGCATTTT. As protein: CASSSQLYSNQPQHF.

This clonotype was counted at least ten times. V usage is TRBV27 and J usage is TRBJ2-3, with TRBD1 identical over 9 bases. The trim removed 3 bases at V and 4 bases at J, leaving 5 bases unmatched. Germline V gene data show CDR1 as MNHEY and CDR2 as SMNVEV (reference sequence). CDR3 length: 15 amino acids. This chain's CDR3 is CASSFRQGGADTQYF. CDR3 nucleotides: TGTGCCAGCAGTTTCCGACAGGGGGGTGCAGATACGCAGTATTTT.

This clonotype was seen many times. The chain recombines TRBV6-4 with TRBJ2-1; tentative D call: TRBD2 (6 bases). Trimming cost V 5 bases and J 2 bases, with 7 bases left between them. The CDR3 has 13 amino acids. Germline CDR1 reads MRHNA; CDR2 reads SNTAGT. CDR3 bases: TGTGCCAGCAGTCCGGGAGCCTACAATGAGCAGTTCTTC. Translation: CASSPGAYNEQFF.

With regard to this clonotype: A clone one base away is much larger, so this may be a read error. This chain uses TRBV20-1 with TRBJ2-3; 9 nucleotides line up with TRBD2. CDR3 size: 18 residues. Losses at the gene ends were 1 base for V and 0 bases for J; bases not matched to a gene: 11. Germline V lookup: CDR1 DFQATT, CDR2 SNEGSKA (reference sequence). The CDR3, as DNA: TGCAGTGCTAGAGGGTCTAAGCGGGGGGCCGAAAGCACAGATACGCAGTATTTT. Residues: CSARGSKRGAESTDTQYF.

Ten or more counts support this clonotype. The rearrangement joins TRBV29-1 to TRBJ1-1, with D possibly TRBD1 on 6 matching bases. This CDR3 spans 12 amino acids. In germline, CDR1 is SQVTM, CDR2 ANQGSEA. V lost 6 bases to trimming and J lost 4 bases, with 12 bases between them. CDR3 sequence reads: CSVQGWGTEAFF. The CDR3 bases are TGCAGCGTACAGGGATGGGGCACTGAAGCTTTCTTT.

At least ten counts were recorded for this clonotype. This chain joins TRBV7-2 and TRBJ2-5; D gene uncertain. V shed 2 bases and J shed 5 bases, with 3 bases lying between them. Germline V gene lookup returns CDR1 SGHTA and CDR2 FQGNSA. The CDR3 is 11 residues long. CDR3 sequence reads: CASSLFETQYF. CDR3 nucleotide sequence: TGTGCCAGCAGCTTATTCGAGACCCAGTACTTC.

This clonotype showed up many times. CDR3 sequence reads: CTGFLGLGYTF. The CDR3 DNA follows: TGTACAGGCTTCCTCGGGTTAGGCTACACCTTC. The chain is built from TRBV30 and TRBJ1-2; D possibly corresponds to TRBD1 (5 bases). This CDR3 is 11 amino acids long. CDR1 and CDR2 from the germline V gene are GTSNPN and SVGIG (reference sequence).

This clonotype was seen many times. The CDR3 DNA reads TGTGCCAGCAGTGTGGAGGGAGATTCACCCCTCCACTTT. This codes for CASSVEGDSPLHF. V usage is TRBV2 and J usage is TRBJ1-6; D not certain. Germline lookup yields CDR1 SNHLY and CDR2 FYNNEI. This CDR3 region has 13 residues. V was cut by 4 bases and J by 8 bases, with 9 bases left in between. Variable domain in full (rest from reference TRBV2 and TRBJ1-6): EPEVTQTPSHQVTQMGQEVILRCVPISNHLYFYWYRQILGQKVEFLVSFYNNEISEKSEIFDDQFSVERPDGSNFTLKIRSTKLEDSAMYFCASSVEGDSPLHFGNGTRLTVT.

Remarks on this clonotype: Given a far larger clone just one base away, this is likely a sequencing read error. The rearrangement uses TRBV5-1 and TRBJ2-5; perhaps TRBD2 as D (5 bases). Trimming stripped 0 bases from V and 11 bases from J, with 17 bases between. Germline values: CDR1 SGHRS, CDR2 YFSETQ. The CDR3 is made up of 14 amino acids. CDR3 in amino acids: CASSLDFGLNEQYF. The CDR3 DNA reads TGCGCCAGCAGCTTGGATTTTGGACTCAATGAGCAGTACTTC.

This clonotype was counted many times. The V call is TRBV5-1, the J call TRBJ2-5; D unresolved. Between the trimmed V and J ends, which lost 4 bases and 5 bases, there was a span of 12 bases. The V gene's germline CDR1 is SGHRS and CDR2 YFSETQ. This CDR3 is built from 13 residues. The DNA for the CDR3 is TGCGCCAGCAGCCCAACAGTGGTCGAGACCCAGTACTTC. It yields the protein CASSPTVVETQYF.

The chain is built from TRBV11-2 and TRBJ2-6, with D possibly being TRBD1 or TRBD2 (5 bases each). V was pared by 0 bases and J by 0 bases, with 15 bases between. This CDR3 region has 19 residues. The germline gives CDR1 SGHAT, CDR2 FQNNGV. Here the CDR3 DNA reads TGTGCCAGCAGCTTAGAGTGGGACGAATCATTCTCTGGGGCCAACGTCCTGACTTTC. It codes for CASSLEWDESFSGANVLTF.

CDR3 region: CASSQEWRQEHQPQHF. CDR3 in DNA: TGCGCCAGCAGCCAAGAATGGCGTCAGGAACATCAGCCCCAGCATTTT. J is TRBJ1-5 and V is TRBV4-1; no clear D. The germline V and J ends were trimmed by 0 bases and 5 bases, with 14 bases remaining between them. Germline values: CDR1 MGHRA, CDR2 YSYEKL. The CDR3 consists of 16 residues.

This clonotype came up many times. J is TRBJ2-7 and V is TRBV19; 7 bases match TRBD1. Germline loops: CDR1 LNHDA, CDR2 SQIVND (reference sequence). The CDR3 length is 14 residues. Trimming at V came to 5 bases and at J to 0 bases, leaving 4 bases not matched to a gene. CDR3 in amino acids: CASSPTGSSYEQYF. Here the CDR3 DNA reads TGTGCCAGTAGTCCGACAGGGAGCTCCTACGAGCAGTACTTC.

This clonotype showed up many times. Here the CDR3 reads CSARQGSYNEQFF. The CDR3 DNA sequence: TGCAGTGCTAGACAGGGCTCCTACAATGAGCAGTTCTTC. V and J are TRBV20-1 and TRBJ2-1; TRBD1 is a possible D gene (5 bases). The CDR3 has 13 amino acids. The V gene lost 2 bases and the J gene lost 0 bases, with 5 bases spanning the gap. CDR1 is DFQATT and CDR2 is SNEGSKA in the germline V gene (reference sequence).

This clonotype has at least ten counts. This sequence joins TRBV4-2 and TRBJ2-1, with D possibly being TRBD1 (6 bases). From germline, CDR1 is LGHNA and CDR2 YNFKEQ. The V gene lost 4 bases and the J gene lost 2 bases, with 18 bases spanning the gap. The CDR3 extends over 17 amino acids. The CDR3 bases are TGTGCCAGCAGCCCTTTATCCGGGACACTTCCCTACAATGAGCAGTTCTTC. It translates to CASSPLSGTLPYNEQFF.

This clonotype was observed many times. In DNA, the CDR3 is TGTGCCAGCAGCGTCGACCACAATGAGCAGTTCTTC. As protein: CASSVDHNEQFF. V usage is TRBV7-9 and J usage is TRBJ2-1, with D uncertain. The V end lost 5 bases, the J end lost 5 bases, and 7 bases lay between the germline ends. This CDR3 spans 12 amino acids. Germline V gene lookup returns CDR1 SEHNR and CDR2 FQNEAQ (reference sequence).